This TCR beta chain emerged from a study of control samples from healthy donors and cancer patients. The CDR3 covers 17 residues. The V gene's germline CDR1 is LNHNV and CDR2 YYDKDF (reference sequence). V lost 1 base, J lost 3 bases, and 18 bases lay in between. Data came from immunoSEQ multiplex PCR; TCRdb stores just in-frame clones and leaves some out. The data contain about 85,000 clones, about 90% of them seen just once; the ten biggest clones take up 4.5% to 7%. The sequenced material came from blood. The V and J genes are TRBV15 and TRBJ2-5, with a weak D call TRBD2 (7 bases). The source is a middle-aged man in good health. CDR3 bases: TGTGCCACCAGCAGAGTGGGGGCGGGACTAAAAGAAGAGACCCAGTACTTC. Translation gives CATSRVGAGLKEETQYF.